The 8 T cell receptor beta chains below come from one sample, sequenced in a study of blood T cell repertoires in COVID-19. Some clones are missing from TCRdb's copy, which holds only in-frame ones; the method was immunoSEQ multiplex PCR. This sample has hundreds of thousands of clones, with more than 70% found just once. Input material: peripheral blood. All receptors derive from a middle-aged woman who had recovered from COVID-19.

The table lists this clone with a few counts. The rearrangement joins TRBV19 to TRBJ1-5, with D perhaps matching TRBD1 (5 bases). Germline V gene sequence: CDR1 LNHDA, CDR2 SQIVND (reference sequence). The V gene lost 7 bases and the J gene lost 7 bases, with 17 bases spanning the gap. This CDR3 is 14 amino acids long. In DNA form, the CDR3 reads TGTGCCAGTACCAGGGAGGTCTCCAGCCAGCCCCAGCATTTT. It encodes CASTREVSSQPQHF.

This clone appeared once. Other DNA sequences in this specimen translate into the identical CDR3. The chain is built from TRBV30 and TRBJ1-5; D is unclear. V dropped 2 bases and J dropped 2 bases, with 7 bases sitting between them. This CDR3 is 13 amino acids long. In germline, CDR1 is GTSNPN, CDR2 SVGIG (reference sequence). CDR3 in DNA: TGTGCCTGGAGTTCCGGGGGCAATCAGCCCCAGCATTTT. This encodes CAWSSGGNQPQHF.

This chain links TRBV24-1 with TRBJ2-5, with 8 positions matching TRBD1. The ends lost 6 bases at V and 5 bases at J; junction bases unmatched: 4. Germline V gene sequence: CDR1 KGHDR, CDR2 SFDVKD. This CDR3 region has 13 residues. The CDR3: CATSKTGVETQYF. In DNA, the CDR3 is TGTGCCACCAGTAAGACAGGGGTGGAGACCCAGTACTTC.

The rearrangement uses TRBV19 and TRBJ2-6, with D possibly TRBD1 on 6 matching bases. The germline CDR1 and CDR2 sequences are LNHDA and SQIVND (reference sequence). The CDR3 sequence is 16 residues long. V was shortened by 7 bases and J by 1 base, with 14 bases between the two germline ends. DNA of the CDR3: TGTGCCAGTACCCTACAGGGAACTTCTGGGGCCAACGTCCTGACTTTC. Translated, it gives CASTLQGTSGANVLTF.

V and J are TRBV13 and TRBJ2-2; weak D call: TRBD1 (6 bases). Per the germline V gene, CDR1 is PRHDT and CDR2 is FYEKMQ (reference sequence). The CDR3 is 14 amino acids. V shed 4 bases and J shed 6 bases, with 12 bases lying between them. CDR3 protein: CASSSIQGPGELFF. The CDR3 DNA sequence: TGTGCCAGCAGCTCGATACAGGGCCCCGGGGAGCTGTTTTTT.

The V gene is TRBV7-2, the J gene TRBJ2-7, with a weak D call TRBD1 (6 bases). CDR1 is SGHTA, CDR2 FQGNSA, per germline. Trimming took off 1 base at V and 1 base at J, with 11 bases between the two ends. CDR3 size: 15 residues. CDR3 DNA sequence: TGTGCCAGCAGCTTAGAATATGGGACATCCTACGAGCAGTACTTC. Amino acids: CASSLEYGTSYEQYF.

This sequence joins TRBV7-2 and TRBJ1-2; D remains ambiguous. The V gene's germline CDR1 is SGHTA and CDR2 FQGNSA. CDR3 length equals 17 residues. Deletions cut 0 bases from V and 4 bases from J, with 18 bases between. The CDR3, as DNA: TGTGCCAGCAGCTTAGCGGCGGGAGCCGCACCCAGCTATGGCTACACCTTC. Its protein product is CASSLAAGAAPSYGYTF.

V is TRBV7-2 and J is TRBJ2-1, with TRBD2 matching 10 bases. This CDR3 region has 17 residues. Germline V CDR1 and CDR2: SGHTA, FQGNSA. V was clipped by 1 base and J by 4 bases; unmatched bases: 7. The chain's CDR3 is CASSLGSGRVNYNEQFF. The CDR3 nucleotides are TGTGCCAGCAGCTTAGGGAGCGGGAGGGTTAATTACAATGAGCAGTTCTTC.